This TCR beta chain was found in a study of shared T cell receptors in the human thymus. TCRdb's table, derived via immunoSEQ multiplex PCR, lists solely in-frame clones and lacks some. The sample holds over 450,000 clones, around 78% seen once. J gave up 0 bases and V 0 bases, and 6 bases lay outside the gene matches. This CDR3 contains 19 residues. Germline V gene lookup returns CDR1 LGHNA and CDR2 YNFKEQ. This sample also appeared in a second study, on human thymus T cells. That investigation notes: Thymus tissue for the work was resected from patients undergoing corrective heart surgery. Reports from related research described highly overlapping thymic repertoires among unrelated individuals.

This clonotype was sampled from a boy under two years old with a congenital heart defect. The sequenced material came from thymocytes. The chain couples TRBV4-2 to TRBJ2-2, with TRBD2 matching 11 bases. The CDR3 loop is CASSQDPTSGRSNTGELFF. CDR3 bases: TGTGCCAGCAGCCAAGATCCCACTAGCGGGAGATCGAACACCGGGGAGCTGTTTTTT.